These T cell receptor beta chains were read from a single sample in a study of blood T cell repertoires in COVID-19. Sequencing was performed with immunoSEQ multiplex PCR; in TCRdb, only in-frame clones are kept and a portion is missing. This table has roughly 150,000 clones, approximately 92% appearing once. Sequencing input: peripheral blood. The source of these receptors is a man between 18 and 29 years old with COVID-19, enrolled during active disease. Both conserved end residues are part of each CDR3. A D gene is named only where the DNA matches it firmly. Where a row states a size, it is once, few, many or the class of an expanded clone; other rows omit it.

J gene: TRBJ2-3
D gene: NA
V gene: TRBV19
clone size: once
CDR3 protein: CASSTGSSTDTQYF
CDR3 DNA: TGTGCCAGTAGCACAGGGTCAAGCACAGATACGCAGTATTTT

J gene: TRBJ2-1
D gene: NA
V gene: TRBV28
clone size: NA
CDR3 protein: CASSSREVPYNEQFF
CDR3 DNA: TGTGCCAGCTCGAGCAGGGAGGTTCCCTACAATGAGCAGTTCTTC

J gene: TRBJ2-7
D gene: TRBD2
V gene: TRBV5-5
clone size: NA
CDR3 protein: CASSSLSSGGYEQYF
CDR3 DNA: TGTGCCAGCAGCTCTTTATCTAGCGGAGGGTACGAGCAGTACTTC

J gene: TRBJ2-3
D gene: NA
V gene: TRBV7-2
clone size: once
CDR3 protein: CASKAGAGTDTQYF
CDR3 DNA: TGTGCCAGCAAAGCGGGCGCGGGTACAGATACGCAGTATTTT

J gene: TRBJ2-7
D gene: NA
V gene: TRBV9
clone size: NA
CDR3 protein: CASSVASSSYEQYF
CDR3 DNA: TGTGCCAGCAGCGTAGCCTCCTCGTCCTACGAGCAGTACTTC

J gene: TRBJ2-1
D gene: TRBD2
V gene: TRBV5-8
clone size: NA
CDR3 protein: CASSPRGREGRREQFF
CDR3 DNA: TGTGCCAGCAGCCCTAGGGGGCGGGAGGGCCGGCGCGAGCAGTTCTTC

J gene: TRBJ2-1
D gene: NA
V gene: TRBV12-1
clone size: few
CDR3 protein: CASRAGGPCSYNEQFF
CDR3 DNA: TGTGCCAGCAGGGCCGGGGGGCCCTGCTCCTACAATGAGCAGTTCTTC

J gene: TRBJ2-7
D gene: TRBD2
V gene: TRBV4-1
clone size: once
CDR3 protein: CASSHIAGLSRYEQYF
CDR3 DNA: TGCGCCAGCAGCCATATAGCGGGTCTATCTCGGTACGAGCAGTACTTC

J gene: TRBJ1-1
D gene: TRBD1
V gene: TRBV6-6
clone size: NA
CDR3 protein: CASSYRGRGTEAFF
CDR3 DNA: TGTGCCAGCAGTTACAGGGGGCGCGGAACTGAAGCTTTCTTT

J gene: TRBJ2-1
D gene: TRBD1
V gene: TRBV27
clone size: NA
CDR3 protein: CASSLTGGSRNEQFF
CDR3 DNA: TGTGCCAGCAGTCTGACAGGGGGCTCGAGGAATGAGCAGTTCTTC

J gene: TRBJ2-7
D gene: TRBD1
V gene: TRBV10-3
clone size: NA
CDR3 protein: CATRTGEAYEQYF
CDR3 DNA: TGTGCCACCCGGACAGGGGAGGCCTACGAGCAGTACTTC

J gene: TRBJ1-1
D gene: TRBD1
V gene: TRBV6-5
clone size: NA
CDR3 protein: CASSPPRGRGTEAFF
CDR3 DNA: TGTGCCAGCAGTCCCCCCAGGGGGCGAGGGACTGAAGCTTTCTTT